This note documents a single TCR beta chain sequence. The sample is drawn from a study of blood T cell repertoires in COVID-19. Across the study: Collection of acute and convalescent COVID-19 samples took place in the United States, Italy and Spain.

The V and J ends lost 4 bases and 5 bases respectively, with 15 bases between them. This CDR3 contains 14 residues. Germline CDR1 LGHNA, CDR2 YNFKEQ. Per the authors' pipeline: Nucleated cell number was recorded as an estimate derived from reference gene primer amplification. Sequencing was performed with immunoSEQ multiplex PCR; in TCRdb, only in-frame clones are kept and a portion is missing. The V and J calls and the clone size are those of that table, but D and trimming were determined from the DNA. The top ten clones hold 15% to 20% of a sample with around 20,000 clones, approximately 73% of them seen once.

The sequenced material came from peripheral blood. This clonotype originated in a human donor in a cohort sampled during active or convalescent COVID-19. The V and J genes are TRBV4-2 and TRBJ2-7; a possible D gene is TRBD2 (6 bases). As DNA, the CDR3 is TGTGCCAGCAGCCCGGGCGGCTCGGGGGACGAGCAGTACTTC. Its translation: CASSPGGSGDEQYF.